The 8 T cell receptor beta chains given below trace back to one sample, sequenced in a study of cytotoxic CD8 clonotypes in ibrutinib-treated CLL. The table came from immunoSEQ multiplex PCR; TCRdb's copy has only in-frame clones and leaves some out. The sample gives roughly 220,000 clones, 70% of which show up once; around 5.9% is in the top ten. The material was PBMCs, obtained after 12 months of ibrutinib treatment. The source is a human donor with chronic lymphocytic leukemia.

V and J are TRBV7-9 and TRBJ2-2; D is perhaps TRBD2 (6 bases). V was shortened by 4 bases and J by 0 bases, with 9 bases between the two germline ends. The CDR3 is 15 residues long. Germline CDR1 reads SEHNR; CDR2 reads FQNEAQ (reference sequence). This CDR3 is CASSSLAANTGELFF. The CDR3 nucleotides read TGTGCCAGCAGCTCACTAGCAGCGAACACCGGGGAGCTGTTTTTT.

This clone showed up many times. The V call is TRBV11-2, the J call TRBJ1-1; possible D gene TRBD1, 6 bases. This CDR3 has 15 residues. Germline-derived CDR1 and CDR2 are SGHAT and FQNNGV. V dropped 6 bases and J dropped 4 bases, with 18 bases sitting between them. The CDR3 sequence is CASRQEVQGITEAFF. CDR3 nucleotides: TGTGCCAGCAGGCAAGAGGTGCAGGGGATCACTGAAGCTTTCTTT. Variable domain in full (rest from reference TRBV11-2 and TRBJ1-1): EAGVAQSPRYKIIEKRQSVAFWCNPISGHATLYWYQQILGQGPKLLIQFQNNGVVDDSQLPKDRFSAERLKGVDSTLKIQPAKLEDSAVYLCASRQEVQGITEAFFGQGTRLTVV.

V usage is TRBV19 and J usage is TRBJ1-2; 12 nucleotides agree with TRBD1. The trim removed 6 bases at V and 4 bases at J, leaving 3 bases unmatched. CDR3 size: 14 residues. CDR1 is LNHDA and CDR2 is SQIVND in the germline V gene (reference sequence). DNA of the CDR3: TGTGCCAGTAGCAGGGACAGGGGGCCCTATGGCTACACCTTC. This translates into CASSRDRGPYGYTF.

As regards this clone: This same CDR3 is encoded by further DNA sequences in the sample. The V call is TRBV30, the J call TRBJ2-7; D gene unclear. V lost 0 bases and J 6 bases, leaving 6 bases between the germline ends. Germline V lookup: CDR1 GTSNPN, CDR2 SVGIG (reference sequence). This CDR3 has 11 residues. Written as DNA, the CDR3 is TGTGCCTGGAGTGTACGACGCGAGCAGTACTTC. Translated: CAWSVRREQYF.

For the CDR3, the DNA is TGCGCCAGCAGCCAAGAATGGGGAACCGCTAACTATGGCTACACCTTC. This encodes CASSQEWGTANYGYTF. The chain links TRBV4-1 to TRBJ1-2; D is ambiguous. The length of the CDR3 is 16 residues. Germline V gene lookup returns CDR1 MGHRA and CDR2 YSYEKL. Trimming left V 0 bases short and J 0 bases short, with 11 bases between.

The chain employs TRBV11-3 and TRBJ2-1; D remains ambiguous. With 3 bases removed from V and 7 bases from J, the gap between germline ends came to 16 bases. This CDR3 comprises 15 residues. Germline-derived CDR1 and CDR2 are SGHNT and YENEEA. The CDR3 loop reads CASSLRLDLVNEQFF. The CDR3 DNA reads TGTGCCAGCAGCTTGAGGCTAGATTTAGTAAATGAGCAGTTCTTC.

The chain is built from TRBV7-2 and TRBJ2-7; tentatively, D is TRBD2 (5 bases). The CDR3 is 16 amino acids. Germline values: CDR1 SGHTA, CDR2 FQGNSA. V gave up 3 bases and J gave up 6 bases, with 21 bases separating them. CDR3 amino acids: CASSFGPRTVSAEQYF. The CDR3 region has the DNA TGTGCCAGCAGCTTCGGACCCCGGACTGTGTCGGCCGAGCAGTACTTC.

The gene calls are TRBV19 and TRBJ1-3; 8 positions agree with TRBD1. Germline V gives CDR1 LNHDA, CDR2 SQIVND (reference sequence). Trimming removed 3 bases from V and 8 bases from J; junction bases left unmatched: 3. This CDR3 contains 13 residues. In DNA, the CDR3 is TGTGCCAGTAGTATCGACAGGGGAGACACCATATATTTT. Encoded protein: CASSIDRGDTIYF.